This T cell receptor (beta chain) was observed in a study of T cells after yellow fever vaccination. Notes on the study in general: Booster samples showed a return of most primary-vaccination clones (around 95% CD4, 85% to 90% CD8).

Many counts were recorded for this clonotype. Its antigen is still unknown. The length of the CDR3 is 11 residues. Deletions cut 6 bases from V and 1 base from J, with 6 bases between. Germline CDR1 is SQVTM and CDR2 is ANQGSEA. One entry per CDR3 protein, called by TCRdb with MiXCR from the 5' RACE reads. There are about 74,000 distinct CDR3 sequences in the sample; more than 5.5% occur only once, and about 32% lies in the top ten. The source is a man younger than 35 who received the YFV17D yellow fever vaccine. The chain couples TRBV29-1 to TRBJ1-1; possible D gene TRBD1, 5 bases. The material sequenced was CD8+ T cells sorted from PBMCs, taken roughly 5 days after the first yellow fever vaccination. The CDR3 here is CSVQGNTEAFF. DNA of the CDR3: TGCAGCGTCCAGGGGAACACTGAAGCTTTCTTT. The full variable domain, in which reference TRBV29-1 and TRBJ1-1 provide the parts outside the CDR3, is SAVISQKPSRDICQRGTSLTIQCQVDSQVTMMFWYRQQPGQSLTLIATANQGSEATYESGFVIDKFPISRPNLTFSTLTVSNMSPEDSSIYLCSVQGNTEAFFGQGTRLTVV.